Below, 6 T cell receptor beta chains from the same sample are listed, as sequenced in a study of T cell responses to AZD1222 COVID-19 vaccine. Method: immunoSEQ multiplex PCR; TCRdb's copy keeps in-frame clones and lacks some. The data hold around 53,000 clones, with about 85% observed a single time. Here the sequenced sample was peripheral blood, taken on day 0 of MenACWY control vaccination. These receptors originate from an adult in good health.

This chain connects TRBV13 to TRBJ2-1; D is unclear. Germline V lookup: CDR1 PRHDT, CDR2 FYEKMQ (reference sequence). The germline V and J ends were trimmed by 2 bases and 8 bases, with 10 bases remaining between them. This CDR3 is built from 13 residues. CDR3 nucleotide sequence: TGTGCCAGCAGCTTAAACCTCTTGTATGAGCAGTTCTTC. Amino acid sequence: CASSLNLLYEQFF.

The chain combines TRBV24-1 with TRBJ2-1; 8 bases are a match to TRBD1. The germline V gene encodes CDR1 KGHDR and CDR2 SFDVKD. The trim removed 3 bases at V and 8 bases at J, leaving 8 bases unmatched. CDR3 length: 15 residues. Here the CDR3 DNA reads TGTGCCACCAGTGATGGGACAGGTTGGCGGGATGAGCAGTTCTTC. Residues: CATSDGTGWRDEQFF.

The J gene is TRBJ2-7, the V gene TRBV6-6; D remains unclear. Trimming took off 4 bases at V and 7 bases at J, with 11 bases between the two ends. CDR3 length: 12 residues. CDR1 is MNHNY and CDR2 is SVGAGI in the germline V gene (reference sequence). CDR3 sequence reads: CASSWAFREQYF. The CDR3 DNA reads as TGTGCCAGCAGTTGGGCCTTTCGGGAGCAGTACTTC.

This chain connects TRBV28 to TRBJ2-1, with 8 nucleotides matching TRBD2. J lost 5 bases, V lost 5 bases, and 11 bases had no gene match. The CDR3 is made up of 16 amino acids. Germline CDR1 MDHEN, CDR2 SYDVKM. The CDR3 is CASSPVAGSGNNEQFF. DNA of the CDR3: TGTGCCAGCAGTCCCGTAGCGGGATCGGGCAACAATGAGCAGTTCTTC.

This chain links TRBV4-1 with TRBJ2-3; D unclear. Per germline, CDR1 MGHRA and CDR2 YSYEKL. Trimming took off 0 bases at V and 0 bases at J, with 10 bases between the two ends. The CDR3 is 16 amino acids. CDR3 in amino acids: CASSQEEFTSTDTQYF. CDR3 coding DNA: TGCGCCAGCAGCCAAGAGGAGTTTACTAGCACAGATACGCAGTATTTT.

This clone came up once. V gene TRBV28 combines with J gene TRBJ2-7, with D perhaps matching TRBD1 (7 bases). This CDR3 is 14 amino acids long. Germline V lookup: CDR1 MDHEN, CDR2 SYDVKM. The V and J ends lost 3 bases and 7 bases respectively, with 16 bases between them. CDR3 nucleotides: TGTGCCAGCAGTTTGACAGGGAGGAATTGGGAGCAGTACTTC. Its protein is CASSLTGRNWEQYF.